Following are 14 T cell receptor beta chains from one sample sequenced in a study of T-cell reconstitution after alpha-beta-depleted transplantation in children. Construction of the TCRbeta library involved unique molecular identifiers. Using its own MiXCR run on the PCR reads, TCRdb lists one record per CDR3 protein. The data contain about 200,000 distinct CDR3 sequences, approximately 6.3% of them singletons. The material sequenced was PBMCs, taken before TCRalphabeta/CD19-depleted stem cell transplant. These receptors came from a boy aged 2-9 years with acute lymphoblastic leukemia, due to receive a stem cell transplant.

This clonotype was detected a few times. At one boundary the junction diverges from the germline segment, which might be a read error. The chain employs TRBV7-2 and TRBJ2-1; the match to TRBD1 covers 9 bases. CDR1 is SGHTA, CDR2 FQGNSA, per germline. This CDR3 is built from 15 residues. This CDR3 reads CASSSATGGLYEKFF. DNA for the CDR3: TGTGCCAGCAGCTCAGCTACAGGGGGCCTATATGAGAAGTTCTTC.

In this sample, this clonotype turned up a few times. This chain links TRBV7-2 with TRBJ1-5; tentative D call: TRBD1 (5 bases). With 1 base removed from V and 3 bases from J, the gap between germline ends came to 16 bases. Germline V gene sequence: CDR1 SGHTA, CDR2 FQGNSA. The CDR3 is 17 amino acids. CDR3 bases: TGTGCCAGCAGCTTAGTAGGGCAGGGAGGCACCAATCAGCCCCAGCATTTT. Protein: CASSLVGQGGTNQPQHF.

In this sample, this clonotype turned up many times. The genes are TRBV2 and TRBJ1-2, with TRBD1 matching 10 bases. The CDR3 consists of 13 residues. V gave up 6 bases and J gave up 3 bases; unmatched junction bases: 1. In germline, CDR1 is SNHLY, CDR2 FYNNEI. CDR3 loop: CASRDRGDYGYTF. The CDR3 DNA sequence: TGTGCCAGCAGGGACAGGGGGGACTATGGCTACACCTTC.

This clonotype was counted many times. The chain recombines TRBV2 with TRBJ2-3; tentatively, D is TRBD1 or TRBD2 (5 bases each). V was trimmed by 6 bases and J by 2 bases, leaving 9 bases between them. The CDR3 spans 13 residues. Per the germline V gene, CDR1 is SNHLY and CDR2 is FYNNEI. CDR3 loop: CASRRGFTDTQYF. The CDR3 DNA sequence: TGTGCCAGCAGGAGGGGTTTCACAGATACGCAGTATTTT. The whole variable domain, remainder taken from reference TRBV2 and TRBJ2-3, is EPEVTQTPSHQVTQMGQEVILRCVPISNHLYFYWYRQILGQKVEFLVSFYNNEISEKSEIFDDQFSVERPDGSNFTLKIRSTKLEDSAMYFCASRRGFTDTQYFGPGTRLTVL.

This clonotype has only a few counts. The CDR3 DNA sequence: TGTGCCAGCGGTGAGGGGGCCAACTATGGCTACACCTTC. It is translated as CASGEGANYGYTF. This chain links TRBV12-3 or TRBV12-4 with TRBJ1-2, with 7 nucleotides matching TRBD1. The V gene end was trimmed by 8 bases and the J gene end by 2 bases; junction bases not matched to a gene: 5. This CDR3 region has 13 residues.

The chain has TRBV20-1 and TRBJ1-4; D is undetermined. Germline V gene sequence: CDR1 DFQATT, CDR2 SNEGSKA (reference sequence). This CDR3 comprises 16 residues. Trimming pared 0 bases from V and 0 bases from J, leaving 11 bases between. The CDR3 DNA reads TGCAGTGCTAGAGATTGGCCGGGAGCAACTAATGAAAAACTGTTTTTT. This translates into CSARDWPGATNEKLFF.

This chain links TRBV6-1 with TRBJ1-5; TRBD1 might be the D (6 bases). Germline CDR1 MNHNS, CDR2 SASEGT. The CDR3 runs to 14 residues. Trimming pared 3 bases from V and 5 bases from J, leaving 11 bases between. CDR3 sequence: CASSDPDSYQPQHF. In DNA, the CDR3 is TGTGCCAGCAGTGACCCGGACAGTTATCAGCCCCAGCATTTT.

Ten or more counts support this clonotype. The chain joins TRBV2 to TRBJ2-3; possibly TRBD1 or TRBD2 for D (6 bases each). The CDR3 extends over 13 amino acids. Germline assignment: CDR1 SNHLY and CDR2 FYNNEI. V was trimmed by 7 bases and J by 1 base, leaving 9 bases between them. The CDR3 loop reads CASTRGGTDTQYF. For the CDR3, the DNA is TGTGCCAGCACTAGGGGGGGCACAGATACGCAGTATTTT. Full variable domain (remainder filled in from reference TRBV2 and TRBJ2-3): EPEVTQTPSHQVTQMGQEVILRCVPISNHLYFYWYRQILGQKVEFLVSFYNNEISEKSEIFDDQFSVERPDGSNFTLKIRSTKLEDSAMYFCASTRGGTDTQYFGPGTRLTVL.

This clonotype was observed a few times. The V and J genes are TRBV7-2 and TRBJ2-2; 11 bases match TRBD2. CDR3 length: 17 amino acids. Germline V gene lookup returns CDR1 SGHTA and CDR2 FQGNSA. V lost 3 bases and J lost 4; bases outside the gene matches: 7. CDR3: CASSFLAGGASTGELFF. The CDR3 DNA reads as TGTGCCAGCAGCTTTCTAGCGGGAGGTGCTTCCACCGGGGAGCTGTTTTTT. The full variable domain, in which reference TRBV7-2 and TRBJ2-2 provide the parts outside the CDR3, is GAGVSQSPSNKVTEKGKDVELRCDPISGHTALYWYRQSLGQGLEFLIYFQGNSAPDKSGLPSDRFSAERTGGSVSTLTIQRTQQEDSAVYLCASSFLAGGASTGELFFGEGSRLTVL.

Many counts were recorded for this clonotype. The CDR3 DNA reads as TGCGCCAGCAGCTTGGTTTCGGAGACAGATACGCAGTATTTT. It encodes CASSLVSETDTQYF. The chain carries TRBV5-1 and TRBJ2-3; D is unclear. CDR1 and CDR2 (germline): SGHRS, YFSETQ. V was cut by 0 bases and J by 3 bases, with 8 bases left in between. There are 14 residues in the CDR3. Full variable domain (rest looked up from reference TRBV5-1 and TRBJ2-3): KAGVTQTPRYLIKTRGQQVTLSCSPISGHRSVSWYQQTPGQGLQFLFEYFSETQRNKGNFPGRFSGRQFSNSRSEMNVSTLELGDSALYLCASSLVSETDTQYFGPGTRLTVL.

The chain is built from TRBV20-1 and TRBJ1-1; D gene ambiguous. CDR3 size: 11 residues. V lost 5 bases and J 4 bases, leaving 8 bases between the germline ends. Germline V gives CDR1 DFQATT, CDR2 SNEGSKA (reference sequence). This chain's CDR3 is CSAPGLTEAFF. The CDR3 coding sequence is TGCAGTGCTCCGGGCCTCACTGAAGCTTTCTTT.

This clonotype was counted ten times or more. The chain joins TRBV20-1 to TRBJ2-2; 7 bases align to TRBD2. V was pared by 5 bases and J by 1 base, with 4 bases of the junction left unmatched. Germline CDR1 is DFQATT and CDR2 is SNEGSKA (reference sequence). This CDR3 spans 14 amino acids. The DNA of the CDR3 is TGCAGTGCTCGGGGGGACTTGAACACCGGGGAGCTGTTTTTT. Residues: CSARGDLNTGELFF.

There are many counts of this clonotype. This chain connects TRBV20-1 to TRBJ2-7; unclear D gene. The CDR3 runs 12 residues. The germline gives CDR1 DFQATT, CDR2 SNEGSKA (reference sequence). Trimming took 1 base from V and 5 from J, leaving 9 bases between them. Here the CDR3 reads CSARVALHEQYF. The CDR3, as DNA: TGCAGTGCTAGAGTGGCCCTCCACGAGCAGTACTTC.

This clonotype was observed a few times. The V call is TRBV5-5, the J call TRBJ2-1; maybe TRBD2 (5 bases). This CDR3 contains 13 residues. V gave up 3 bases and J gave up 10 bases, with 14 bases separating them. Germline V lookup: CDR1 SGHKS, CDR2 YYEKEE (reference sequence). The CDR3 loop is CASSSGSGWEQFF. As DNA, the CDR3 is TGTGCCAGCAGCTCGGGCTCGGGGTGGGAGCAGTTCTTC.